This passage covers 18 T cell receptor beta chains from one sample sequenced in a study of identical twins. TCRdb itself ran the 5' RACE reads through MiXCR, one entry per CDR3 protein. The data contain hundreds of thousands of distinct CDR3 sequences, about 20% of them seen just once; the ten biggest clones take up around 4.5%. These same data were also listed under a study on T cells expressing NK-cell markers.

The sequenced material came from PBMCs. These receptors were collected from a woman aged 18-30 years in good health.

This clonotype has more than one count but fewer than ten. As DNA, the CDR3 is TGCAGTCAGAGATCCGAGGTGAACACTGAAGCTTTCTTT. Protein: CSQRSEVNTEAFF. J is TRBJ1-1 and V is TRBV20-1; D unresolved. The CDR3 contains 13 residues. Germline loops: CDR1 DFQATT, CDR2 SNEGSKA (reference sequence). The V and J ends lost 8 bases and 0 bases respectively, with 13 bases between them.

This clonotype was seen more than once but under ten times. The chain has TRBV4-3 and TRBJ2-1; 13 nucleotides agree with TRBD2. V dropped 0 bases and J dropped 13; count of bases not matched to a gene: 12. Germline CDR1 LGHNA, CDR2 YSLEER. The CDR3 is 17 residues long. CDR3: CASSQDTSGTSGINQFF. The CDR3, as DNA: TGCGCCAGCAGCCAAGACACATCCGGGACTAGCGGGATTAATCAGTTCTTC.

This clonotype was detected a few times. The chain couples TRBV30 to TRBJ2-7; no clear D gene. The length of the CDR3 is 11 residues. Trimming took off 2 bases at V and 4 bases at J, with 6 bases between the two ends. From germline, CDR1 is GTSNPN and CDR2 SVGIG (reference sequence). CDR3 in DNA: TGTGCCTGGAGTAACGTGTACGAGCAGTACTTC. Translating gives CAWSNVYEQYF.

This clonotype was observed a handful of times. The chain carries TRBV10-2 and TRBJ2-7; no firm D call. The CDR3 loop spans 12 amino acids. V was clipped by 8 bases and J by 3 bases, with 11 bases between them. The germline V gene encodes CDR1 WSHSY and CDR2 SAAADI. The CDR3 DNA reads TGCGCCAGCGGAAGACTGGACTACGAGCAGTACTTC. Translated, it gives CASGRLDYEQYF.

This chain links TRBV20-1 with TRBJ2-4, with 10 bases fitting TRBD2. In germline, CDR1 is DFQATT, CDR2 SNEGSKA (reference sequence). The CDR3 sequence is 14 residues long. The CDR3 DNA sequence: TGCAGAGAACTAGCGGGGAGAGCCAAAAACATTCAGTACTTC. Translation gives CRELAGRAKNIQYF.

This clonotype has more than one count but fewer than ten. This chain joins TRBV12-3 or TRBV12-4 and TRBJ1-2, with a possible D match to TRBD1 (6 bases). V lost 1 base, J lost 4 bases, and 10 bases lay in between. The CDR3 sequence is 14 residues long. Here the CDR3 reads CASSLVTRGYGYTF. The CDR3 DNA follows: TGTGCCAGCAGTTTAGTAACCAGGGGCTATGGCTACACCTTC.

In the case of this clonotype: Since a much larger clone is just one base distant, this may be a read error. The chain has TRBV7-9 and TRBJ2-3; the match to TRBD2 covers 9 bases. This CDR3 region has 14 residues. V lost 6 bases, J lost 4 bases, and 5 bases stayed unmatched. Germline values: CDR1 SEHNR, CDR2 FQNEAQ (reference sequence). The DNA of the CDR3 is TGTGCCAGCAGTCTTAGCGGGAGCGCAGATACGCAGTATTTT. It is translated as CASSLSGSADTQYF.

This clonotype was detected only a few times. This rearrangement joins TRBV7-6 to TRBJ2-3, with D unclear. This CDR3 spans 18 amino acids. V was clipped by 0 bases and J by 2 bases, with 18 bases between them. Germline V gene data show CDR1 as SGHVS and CDR2 as FNYEAQ. CDR3 DNA sequence: TGTGCCAGCAGCTTAGCGCGAGGCAGGAACTCCGTCACAGATACGCAGTATTTT. Its protein product is CASSLARGRNSVTDTQYF.

In this sample, this clonotype turned up a few times. The rearrangement joins TRBV29-1 to TRBJ2-5; 9 nucleotides align to TRBD2. From germline, CDR1 is SQVTM and CDR2 ANQGSEA. This CDR3 contains 17 residues. Losses at the gene ends were 3 bases for V and 1 base for J; bases not matched to a gene: 12. CDR3 nucleotides: TGCAGCGTTGAGGGGCCGCGGGAGGGCGAGTCCCAAGAGACCCAGTACTTC. Residues: CSVEGPREGESQETQYF.

The chain combines TRBV7-2 with TRBJ1-3; 8 bases are shared with TRBD1. The germline V gene has CDR1 SGHTA and CDR2 FQGNSA. The V segment lost 2 bases and the J segment 8 bases; nucleotides outside the gene matches: 5. The length of the CDR3 is 14 residues. The CDR3 DNA follows: TGTGCCAGCAGCTTATTACGACAGGGGCACACCATATATTTT. Its protein product is CASSLLRQGHTIYF.

Notes on this clonotype: Germline and junction disagree at one end, which may indicate a read error. V and J are TRBV20-1 and TRBJ2-1, with 9 nucleotides matching TRBD1. This CDR3 comprises 15 residues. Per the germline V gene, CDR1 is DFQATT and CDR2 is SNEGSKA (reference sequence). CDR3 sequence reads: CSAANRGQPNNGQFF. The CDR3 DNA reads TGCAGTGCTGCCAACAGGGGGCAGCCGAACAATGGGCAGTTCTTC.

This clonotype was seen more than once but under ten times. This sequence joins TRBV5-1 and TRBJ2-7, with TRBD1 identical over 9 bases. The V gene end was trimmed by 4 bases and the J gene end by 3 bases; junction bases not matched to a gene: 14. CDR1 and CDR2 (germline): SGHRS, YFSETQ. This CDR3 region has 17 residues. This CDR3 reads CASSPSVWTGAHYEQYF. DNA of the CDR3: TGCGCCAGCAGCCCATCCGTTTGGACAGGGGCCCACTACGAGCAGTACTTC.

The CDR3, as DNA: TGTGCTAGTGGTCTCCCTACTAGCGGGGGAAATGAGCAGTTCTTC. Protein: CASGLPTSGGNEQFF. The chain is built from TRBV12-5 and TRBJ2-1; the match to TRBD2 covers 11 bases. This CDR3 has 15 amino acids. J lost 7 bases, V lost 5 bases, and 7 bases had no gene match. Germline CDR1 LGHNT, CDR2 FRNRAP.

This clonotype was seen only a few times. Germline is not matched at one junction end, which may reflect a read error. The chain uses TRBV10-3 and TRBJ2-7, with TRBD2 matching 12 bases. CDR1 is ENHRY and CDR2 is SYGVKD in the germline V gene. The CDR3 has 13 amino acids. CDR3 nucleotide sequence: TGTGCCATCTGTGAGACTAGCGGGGGCGAGCAGTACTTC. Translating it yields CAICETSGGEQYF.

This clonotype was counted ten times or more. At one boundary the junction diverges from the germline segment, which might be a read error. The V gene is TRBV29-1, the J gene TRBJ1-1; D is undetermined. Germline V gene data show CDR1 as SQVTM and CDR2 as ANQGSEA. This CDR3 has 13 amino acids. The CDR3: CSVEGHLNTEAFF. CDR3 coding DNA: TGCAGCGTAGAAGGGCACTTGAACACTGAAGCTTTCTTT. Combining the CDR3 with reference TRBV29-1 and TRBJ1-1 gives the whole variable domain SAVISQKPSRDICQRGTSLTIQCQVDSQVTMMFWYRQQPGQSLTLIATANQGSEATYESGFVIDKFPISRPNLTFSTLTVSNMSPEDSSIYLCSVEGHLNTEAFFGQGTRLTVV.

The V call is TRBV20-1, the J call TRBJ2-5, with 9 bases aligning to TRBD2. Germline CDR1 and CDR2: DFQATT and SNEGSKA (reference sequence). The CDR3 length is 15 residues. V shed 6 bases and J 5 bases; nucleotides not matched to a gene: 13. CDR3 loop: CSAQRVIAGDETQYF. DNA for the CDR3: TGCAGTGCGCAGAGGGTAATAGCGGGAGACGAGACCCAGTACTTC.

The genes are TRBV5-6 and TRBJ1-2; unclear D gene. Looked up from germline, CDR1 is SGHDT and CDR2 is YYEEEE. This CDR3 region has 12 residues. V lost 4 bases and J lost 5, with 9 bases in between. The chain's CDR3 is CASSRPVYGYTF. In DNA, the CDR3 is TGTGCCAGCAGCCGACCCGTATATGGCTACACCTTC.

This clonotype appeared a single time. The chain employs TRBV13 and TRBJ2-1; D is ambiguous. The germline V and J ends were trimmed by 2 bases and 6 bases, with 8 bases remaining between them. The CDR3 totals 13 residues. Germline CDR1 PRHDT, CDR2 FYEKMQ (reference sequence). The CDR3 DNA is TGTGCCAGCAGCTTACCGACCTTCAATGAGCAGTTCTTC. This gives the protein CASSLPTFNEQFF.